Listed below are T cell receptor beta chains from one sample, sequenced in a study of CD8 T cells in Susac syndrome. TCRdb re-called the immunoSEQ multiplex PCR reads through MiXCR, storing one row per CDR3 protein. The data show over 150,000 distinct CDR3 sequences, around 94% seen once. The specimen was CD4+ T cells from PBMCs. These receptors were obtained from a human donor with Susac syndrome. Each CDR3 is given with its conserved first and last residue. A D gene is named only where the DNA matches it firmly. Clone size is given for some rows only: seen once, a few or many times, or a class if the clone is expanded.

J,D,size,V,DNA,CDR3
TRBJ2-7,NA,NA,TRBV30,TGTGCCTGGAGTGTTGGTCTTCTCTACGAGCAGTACTTC,CAWSVGLLYEQYF
TRBJ1-5,NA,NA,TRBV5-8,TGTGCCAGCAGCGACTATAGCAATCAGCCCCAGCATTTT,CASSDYSNQPQHF
TRBJ1-1,NA,NA,TRBV30,TGTGCCTGGCTTCCGAGGGGTTTGGGTGAAGCTTTCTTT,CAWLPRGLGEAFF
TRBJ2-5,NA,NA,TRBV10-3,TGTGCCATCAGTGAAAAAGGACAAGAGACCCAGTACTTC,CAISEKGQETQYF
TRBJ2-3,TRBD1,NA,TRBV29-1,TGCAGCGGTCGGGACAGACTTAGCACAGATACGCAGTATTTT,CSGRDRLSTDTQYF
TRBJ2-3,NA,NA,TRBV15,TGTGCCACCAGCAACCGCGCAGATACGCAGTATTTT,CATSNRADTQYF
TRBJ1-2,NA,NA,TRBV29-1,TGCAGCGTTGAGCGATCATTGTCCTACACCTTC,CSVERSLSYTF
TRBJ2-3,TRBD2,NA,TRBV30,TGTGCCTGGATACGGGGGGGCACAGATACGCAGTATTTT,CAWIRGGTDTQYF
TRBJ2-2,NA,NA,TRBV20-1,TGCAGTGCTAGAGCTAGTCCGGGATATGGGGAGCTGTTTTTT,CSARASPGYGELFF
TRBJ2-2,TRBD2,NA,TRBV24-1,TGTGCCACCAGTGATTTGGGGACTAGCGGGGGCGGGGGCACCGGGGAGCTGTTTTTT,CATSDLGTSGGGGTGELFF
TRBJ2-3,TRBD2,once,TRBV12-3/TRBV12-4,TGTGCCAGCAGGGCACTAGCGGGAGTGGAAGATACGCAGTATTTT,CASRALAGVEDTQYF
TRBJ2-2,TRBD2,once,TRBV20-1,TGCAGTGCTAACGGCGGGGGGTCGAACACCGGGGAGCTGTTTTTT,CSANGGGSNTGELFF
TRBJ2-4,NA,NA,TRBV19,TGTGCCAGTACCCCCAGGGATGAGGGGCGAGTCAAAAACATTCAGTACTTC,CASTPRDEGRVKNIQYF
TRBJ1-1,NA,NA,TRBV7-2,TGTGCCAGCAGCCCCACAGGATTTGATTACCCTGAAGCTTTCTTT,CASSPTGFDYPEAFF
TRBJ2-7,TRBD2,NA,TRBV4-1,TGCGCCAGCAGCACGGGACTAGCGGGAGCCTACGAGCAGTACTTC,CASSTGLAGAYEQYF
TRBJ2-7,NA,NA,TRBV20-1,TGCAGTGCTGACGACAGCTACTACGAGCAGTACTTC,CSADDSYYEQYF
TRBJ2-2,TRBD1,NA,TRBV2,TGTGCCAGCCGGACAGGGGGAACCGGGGAGCTGTTTTTT,CASRTGGTGELFF
TRBJ2-3,NA,NA,TRBV4-1,TGCGCCAGCAGCCAAGACAGCAGGGGAGGGACAGATACGCAGTATTTT,CASSQDSRGGTDTQYF
TRBJ2-7,NA,NA,TRBV30,TGTGCCTGGAGTATGGGGCTTGTACCCTACGAGCAGTACTTC,CAWSMGLVPYEQYF
TRBJ2-7,NA,NA,TRBV11-2,TGTGCCAGCAGCTTAGAGTTGCGGCCCTACGAGCAGTACTTC,CASSLELRPYEQYF
TRBJ1-2,NA,NA,TRBV3-1,TGTGCCAGCAGCGAGAATGCCTATGGCTACACCTTC,CASSENAYGYTF
TRBJ2-1,TRBD2,NA,TRBV7-2,TGTGCCAGCAGCTTAGGGTTAGCGGGGGGTATCAATGAGCAGTTCTTC,CASSLGLAGGINEQFF
TRBJ2-2,NA,NA,TRBV6-5,TGTGCCAGCAGTTACGTCCAGGGGAGCACCGGGGAGCTGTTTTTT,CASSYVQGSTGELFF
TRBJ2-4,NA,NA,TRBV20-1,TGCAGTGCTAGAGAATTTGGGGATTGGGCCAAAAACATTCAGTACTTC,CSAREFGDWAKNIQYF
TRBJ2-2,NA,NA,TRBV4-1,TGCGCCAGCAGCCAAGGAGCCCTCACCGGGGAGCTGTTTTTT,CASSQGALTGELFF
TRBJ2-5,TRBD2,NA,TRBV12-5,TGTGCTAGTGGTCCCGGGAGGGAAGAGACCCAGTACTTC,CASGPGREETQYF
TRBJ1-2,NA,NA,TRBV13,TGTGCCAGCAGCTTAGCAGTAAAATGGCCCTATGGCTACACCTTC,CASSLAVKWPYGYTF
TRBJ2-1,NA,NA,TRBV29-1,TGCAGCGTTGAGGGCAGGGGCAATGAGCAGTTCTTC,CSVEGRGNEQFF
TRBJ2-3,TRBD2,NA,TRBV2,TGTGCCAGCAGTTCTAGCGGGAGGGCAGATACGCAGTATTTT,CASSSSGRADTQYF
TRBJ2-1,NA,NA,TRBV6-5,TGTGCCAGCAGTTACGGCGGGGTCAGACATAATGAGCAGTTCTTC,CASSYGGVRHNEQFF
TRBJ2-1,NA,once,TRBV6-5,TGTGCCAGCAGTTCTCCCTCTCGGCAGGAAGAGCAGTTCTTC,CASSSPSRQEEQFF
TRBJ2-5,TRBD1,once,TRBV2,TGTGCCAGCAGGACCGGGACAGCTGAGACCCAGTACTTC,CASRTGTAETQYF
TRBJ2-1,NA,NA,TRBV20-1,TGCAGTGCTAGAGATCATACAGGGTATACCTACAATGAGCAGTTCTTC,CSARDHTGYTYNEQFF
TRBJ2-7,NA,NA,TRBV24-1,TGTGCCACCAGTGATTCATCAGGGAACTACGAGCAGTACTTC,CATSDSSGNYEQYF
TRBJ1-1,NA,NA,TRBV5-1,TGCGCCAGCAGCCAAGGGACTGAAGCTTTCTTT,CASSQGTEAFF
TRBJ2-6,TRBD1,NA,TRBV5-1,TGCGCCAGCAGCCTTGAGGGACAGGCGGGCTCTGGGGCCAACGTCCTGACTTTC,CASSLEGQAGSGANVLTF
TRBJ2-3,TRBD2,NA,TRBV4-3,TGCGCCAGCAGCCATAGACTAGCGGGGCTTACCGATACGCAGTATTTT,CASSHRLAGLTDTQYF
TRBJ2-3,NA,NA,TRBV20-1,TGCAGTGCTAGAGAGGGGGTTCCAGATACGCAGTATTTT,CSAREGVPDTQYF
TRBJ2-7,TRBD1,NA,TRBV5-1,TGCGCCAGCAGCGTAGACAGGGAAGTACACGAGCAGTACTTC,CASSVDREVHEQYF
TRBJ2-3,NA,NA,TRBV18,TGTGCCAGCTCACCAAAGGAGCGCCAAGGGCCTTCCACAGATACGCAGTATTTT,CASSPKERQGPSTDTQYF
TRBJ1-6,TRBD1,NA,TRBV30,TGTGCCTGGAGAAGGGACAGTTGGTCCCTCCACTTT,CAWRRDSWSLHF
TRBJ1-1,NA,NA,TRBV6-5,TGTGCCAGCAGTTACGGGGGCAACACTGAAGCTTTCTTT,CASSYGGNTEAFF